The rows below give T cell receptor beta chains drawn from one sample of a study of identical twins. TCRdb re-called the 5' RACE reads through MiXCR, storing one row per CDR3 protein. This sample has 1.5 million to 2 million distinct CDR3 sequences, with less than 40% found just once. The source material was cord blood. Source of these receptors: a newborn girl in good health. Both conserved end residues are trimmed from each CDR3. D genes are given only for firm matches. Some rows have no size entry. The others give once, few or many, or a class for an expanded clone.

cdr3_aa clone_size v_call d_call
ASSLKATSSAGRTDTQY . TRBV7-2 .
ASSVAGHTYNEQF once TRBV9 .
ASSLAGVGSYT . TRBV12-3/TRBV12-4 .
ASSLRGGNYEQY . TRBV7-6 .
AGSLGTSGIGETQY . TRBV12-3/TRBV12-4 TRBD2
SALRLAGVSTDTQY . TRBV20-1 TRBD2
SASYPETQY few TRBV20-1 .
ASSQASLAAYEQY few TRBV14 .
SVEAGLYTDTQY many TRBV29-1 TRBD2
ASSFPPLVYNEQF . TRBV27 .
SARNPSLSYEQY . TRBV20-1 .
ASSLIGGANEQF many TRBV28 TRBD1
GAILGVNQPQH . TRBV20-1 .
ASSKDGDDRDTQY . TRBV9 .
ASSLGKTYNEQY . TRBV5-4 .
AISDSGYGYT few TRBV10-3 .
ASSFTYEQY many TRBV12-3/TRBV12-4 .
ASSFFRGPNEKLF . TRBV27 .
SARDLHGGGAPYNEQY . TRBV20-1 .
SAGTHPIPYEQY few TRBV20-1 .
ASSLALQRGHRNEQF few TRBV5-1 TRBD2
ASSLLAGGPGPDTQY . TRBV6-6 TRBD2
ASSEIGGTGIWGNTEAF few TRBV2 TRBD1
ASSEGQTNYGYT many TRBV6-1 .
ASSLFRTVGYNEQF few TRBV28 .
SDRGVSSYNEQF . TRBV20-1 .
ASSFGEGRFQETQY many TRBV12-3/TRBV12-4 TRBD2
SASTGSSGANVLT few TRBV20-1 .
SAGQDMNTEAF few TRBV20-1 TRBD1
SALWRAVDEQY . TRBV20-1 .
SARAGGRAYTEAF few TRBV20-1 .
ASSEGGTTIYEQY few TRBV7-2 TRBD2
SARAGHRTDTQY once TRBV20-1 .
ASSSKTSVTGELF few TRBV7-8 TRBD2
ASSVPRGFDRPQH . TRBV6-4 .
ASRHGQGAYEQF . TRBV6-6 TRBD1
ASSTRPGGNIQY many TRBV12-3/TRBV12-4 TRBD2
ASSFGMTGGNIQY many TRBV7-2 .
ASSFRGNSGTNTYSSSYYEQY . TRBV11-2 .
ASRLSTGFNYGYT . TRBV4-1 .